The sequence of this T cell receptor (beta chain) was determined in a study of tumor-infiltrating lymphocytes in localized non-small cell lung cancer. Germline V lookup: CDR1 SGHNT, CDR2 YYREEE (reference sequence). The length of the CDR3 is 18 residues. Trimming stripped 3 bases from V and 4 bases from J, with 20 bases between. Some clones are missing from TCRdb's copy, which holds only in-frame ones; the method was immunoSEQ multiplex PCR. In the table there are fewer than 12,000 clones, around 68% of which are singletons. Notes on the study in general: IM1 and IM2 tumors showed no difference in T-cell fraction.

Points on this clone: What it binds is unknown.

This receptor was identified in a human donor with non-small cell lung cancer. V is TRBV5-4 and J is TRBJ2-6, with a weak D call TRBD1 (7 bases). Sequencing was carried out using lung tumor tissue. This CDR3 is CASSSGTVSGLGANVLTF. CDR3 DNA: TGTGCCAGCAGCTCCGGGACAGTCTCTGGACTAGGGGCCAACGTCCTGACTTTC. Using reference TRBV5-4 and TRBJ2-6 for the parts outside the CDR3, the full variable domain is ETGVTQSPTHLIKTRGQQVTLRCSSQSGHNTVSWYQQALGQGPQFIFQYYREEENGRGNFPPRFSGLQFPNYSSELNVNALELDDSALYLCASSSGTVSGLGANVLTFGAGSRLTVL.